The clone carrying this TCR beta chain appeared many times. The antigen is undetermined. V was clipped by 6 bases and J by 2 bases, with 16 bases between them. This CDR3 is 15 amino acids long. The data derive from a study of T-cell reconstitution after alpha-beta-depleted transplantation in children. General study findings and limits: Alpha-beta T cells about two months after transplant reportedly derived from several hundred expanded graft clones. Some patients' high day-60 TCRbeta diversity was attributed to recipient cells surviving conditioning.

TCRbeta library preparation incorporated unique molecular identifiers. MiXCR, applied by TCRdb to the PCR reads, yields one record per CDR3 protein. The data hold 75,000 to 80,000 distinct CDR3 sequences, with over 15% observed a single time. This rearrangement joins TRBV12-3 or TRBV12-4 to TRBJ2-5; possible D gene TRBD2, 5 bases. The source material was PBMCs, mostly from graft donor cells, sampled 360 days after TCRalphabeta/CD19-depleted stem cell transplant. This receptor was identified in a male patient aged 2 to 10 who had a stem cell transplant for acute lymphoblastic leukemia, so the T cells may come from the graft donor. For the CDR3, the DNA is TGTGCCAGCAGCCAACCGGACTGGCGTCAAGAGACCCAGTACTTC. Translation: CASSQPDWRQETQYF.